This T cell receptor beta chain was captured in a study of blood T cell repertoires in COVID-19. Study-wide context: The study drew acute and convalescent COVID-19 samples from the United States, Italy and Spain. PBMCs, B-cell-depleted T cells, or T cells provided the cDNA or gDNA that made up the material.

J was trimmed by 3 bases and V by 4 bases; bases with no gene match: 7. CDR3 length equals 16 residues. CDR1 and CDR2 from the germline V gene are KGHDR and SFDVKD. Original analysis: Researchers report that nucleated cell counts were estimated from reference gene primer amplification. Clones were read by immunoSEQ multiplex PCR, and TCRdb kept only the in-frame ones, dropping some. V and J calls and clone size are copied from that table; D and trimming were computed from the DNA. Of about 80,000 clones listed, about 68% were seen once; the top ten hold approximately 5.4%. The chain recombines TRBV24-1 with TRBJ2-3; 9 nucleotides line up with TRBD1. This TCR was sampled from a man in his fifties or sixties with active or convalescent COVID-19. Sequencing was carried out using peripheral blood. CDR3: CATSDLGQGETDTQYF. CDR3 bases: TGTGCCACCAGTGACCTGGGACAGGGCGAGACAGATACGCAGTATTTT.